This T cell receptor beta chain came from a study of glioma-infiltrating T cells after dendritic cell vaccination. Method: immunoSEQ multiplex PCR; TCRdb's copy keeps in-frame clones and lacks some. The repertoire includes 60,000 to 70,000 clones, approximately 85% of them detected once, and under 10% sits in the top ten. The CDR3 sequence is 15 residues long. Material: blood, obtained before dendritic cell vaccination. The rearrangement joins TRBV21-1 to TRBJ2-5; the D call TRBD2 from the table was never checked on the DNA. TRBV21-1 is flagged as a pseudogene. The receptor was derived from a human donor with glioblastoma. The CDR3 loop reads CASPLPSTSLETQYF. The CDR3 DNA sequence: TGTGCCAGCCCATTGCCCTCGACTAGCTTAGAGACCCAGTACTTC.